This T cell receptor (beta chain) is drawn from a study of T cell changes during pregnancy in multiple sclerosis. Sequencing used immunoSEQ multiplex PCR; TCRdb keeps in-frame clones, though not all of them. The sample consists of 60,000 to 70,000 clones, approximately 92% of them appearing once. The source is a female donor in good health, enrolled as a control in a pregnancy study. The sample in question was peripheral blood, obtained in the second trimester of pregnancy.

The CDR3 is CAWDRGGQPQHF. CDR3 DNA sequence: TGTGCCTGGGACAGGGGCGGCCAGCCCCAGCATTTT. This chain connects TRBV30 to TRBJ1-5, with TRBD1 matching over 8 bases. The V gene's germline CDR1 is GTSNPN and CDR2 SVGIG (reference sequence). The CDR3 consists of 12 residues. J lost 7 bases, V lost 5 bases, and 4 bases had no gene match.